This T cell receptor (beta chain) was recorded in a study of regulatory T cells in long-lasting Graves disease. Across the study: A definition of persistent Graves' disease required over 5 years of antithyroid drugs plus positive TSH receptor antibodies. General observations from the study: Persistent disease was characterized by preferential usage of TRBV28, TRBJ1-2 and TRBJ2-5. Less diverse TCR repertoires were seen in persistent Graves' patients than in newly diagnosed ones. Shared public clonotypes totalled approximately 3,000 in persistent patients, compared with about 970 in new patients.

The CDR3 runs to 16 residues. Germline CDR1 MGHRA, CDR2 YSYEKL. With 0 bases removed from V and 1 base from J, the gap between germline ends came to 12 bases. In its sample, this clonotype was seen a few times. The antigen remains unidentified. Regarding time point: persistent/refractory GD, antithyroid drugs over 5 years with positive TRAb. The TCR library was made from RNA that had been extracted from PBMCs in TRIzol. Construction of the TCR beta libraries employed iRepertoire HTBI primers in conjunction with Arm-PCR of CDR3 regions. Each CDR3 protein gets one entry after TCRdb re-called the multiplex PCR reads with MiXCR. The data contain 300,000 to 350,000 distinct CDR3 sequences, around 19% of them singletons.

This receptor was taken from a female donor with Graves disease. This chain uses TRBV4-1 with TRBJ1-1; D is uncertain. The specimen comprised peripheral blood mononuclear cells (PBMCs), sampled when the disease was refractory, from a patient treated with antithyroid drugs. The CDR3 reads CASSQEGGIGNTEAFF. The CDR3 DNA is TGCGCCAGCAGCCAAGAGGGAGGGATAGGGAACACTGAAGCTTTCTTT.